This T cell receptor beta chain was identified during a study of T-cell reconstitution after alpha-beta-depleted transplantation in children. Preparation of the TCRbeta library used unique molecular identifiers. TCRdb reanalysed the PCR reads using MiXCR and keeps one entry per CDR3 protein. The data contain approximately 520,000 distinct CDR3 sequences, roughly 11% of them seen just once; the ten biggest clones take up approximately 15%. The V gene end was trimmed by 0 bases and the J gene end by 4 bases; junction bases not matched to a gene: 5. The CDR3 spans 15 residues. CDR1 and CDR2 from the germline V gene are LGHDT and YNNKEL (reference sequence).

This sequence originates from a female patient aged 2-15 years who had a stem cell transplant for aplastic anemia, so the T cells may come from the graft donor. The sample in question was PBMCs, mostly from graft donor cells, obtained 180 days after TCRalphabeta/CD19-depleted stem cell transplant. This sequence joins TRBV3-1 and TRBJ2-7, with 8 bases identical to TRBD1. The CDR3 DNA reads TGTGCCAGCAGCCAAGAATCAGGGGGCGGGTACGAGCAGTACTTC. Its protein product is CASSQESGGGYEQYF.